Each of the 26 T cell receptor beta chains below was sequenced from the same sample in a study of chemoradiotherapy in HPV16-positive cancers. The repertoire was sequenced with immunoSEQ multiplex PCR; TCRdb's copy has only in-frame clones and lacks some. The data show some 30,000 clones, about 88% seen once. The specimen was blood, collected from a patient who underwent chemoradiotherapy. The receptors here all came from a human donor with HPV-associated anogenital cancer.

The genes are TRBV6-6 and TRBJ1-2; 11 bases map to TRBD1. The CDR3 length is 15 residues. The V gene end was trimmed by 0 bases and the J gene end by 6 bases; junction bases not matched to a gene: 3. Germline CDR1 and CDR2: MNHNY and SVGAGI (reference sequence). CDR3 bases: TGTGCCAGCAGTTACTCCCAGGGACAGGGGGATGGCTACACCTTC. The encoded protein is CASSYSQGQGDGYTF.

The V and J genes are TRBV6-5 and TRBJ1-1; 7 bases match TRBD1. The CDR3 runs 14 residues. Germline V gene lookup returns CDR1 MNHEY and CDR2 SVGAGI. Trimming at V came to 3 bases and at J to 6 bases, leaving 7 bases not matched to a gene. CDR3 DNA sequence: TGTGCCAGCAGTTATCTCGACAGGGCGTCTGAAGCTTTCTTT. It is translated as CASSYLDRASEAFF.

Concerning this clone: At one boundary the junction diverges from the germline segment, which might be a read error. The rearrangement links TRBV6-4 to TRBJ1-2; possible D gene TRBD1, 6 bases. Looked up from germline, CDR1 is MRHNA and CDR2 is SNTAGT. The CDR3 has 13 amino acids. The CDR3 reads CASSDLAGEPNLF. The CDR3 nucleotides are TGTGCCAGCAGTGACCTGGCAGGGGAACCCAACCTTTTC.

The chain joins TRBV7-2 to TRBJ1-5; no definite D call. This CDR3 has 12 residues. CDR1 is SGHTA, CDR2 FQGNSA, per germline. Trimming pared 0 bases from V and 13 bases from J, leaving 10 bases between. Written as DNA, the CDR3 is TGTGCCAGCAGCTTAGCGGTCGGCAGGCAGCATTTT. It is translated as CASSLAVGRQHF.

The chain carries TRBV27 and TRBJ2-1; unclear D gene. V lost 3 bases and J lost 8, with 11 bases in between. This CDR3 spans 13 amino acids. The V gene's germline CDR1 is MNHEY and CDR2 SMNVEV (reference sequence). Written as DNA, the CDR3 is TGTGCCAGCAGTTTTATAAGTACCGATGAGCAGTTCTTC. It translates to CASSFISTDEQFF.

V and J are TRBV23-1 and TRBJ1-5; 9 bases match TRBD1. TRBV23-1 is sorted into the ORF group, with uncertain function. V gave up 9 bases and J gave up 1 base; unmatched junction bases: 16. This CDR3 is built from 18 residues. The CDR3: CARTPGQGLIRSNQPQHF. The DNA of the CDR3 is TGCGCCAGAACGCCCGGACAGGGGCTGATTAGGAGCAATCAGCCCCAGCATTTT.

J is TRBJ2-7 and V is TRBV15, with 9 bases fitting TRBD1. Germline V lookup: CDR1 LNHNV, CDR2 YYDKDF (reference sequence). The V gene end was trimmed by 6 bases and the J gene end by 3 bases; junction bases not matched to a gene: 9. The CDR3 consists of 15 residues. CDR3 sequence (DNA): TGTGCCACCAGGGGGGGACGGGACAGGGACTACGAGCAGTACTTC. Its protein product is CATRGGRDRDYEQYF.

The chain's CDR3 is CASSPGPGQASYEQYF. DNA for the CDR3: TGTGCCAGCAGTCCAGGCCCCGGACAGGCTTCCTACGAGCAGTACTTC. The rearrangement joins TRBV27 to TRBJ2-7; 7 bases fit TRBD1. With V trimmed by 5 bases and J by 1 base, 11 bases remained unmatched. The germline CDR1 and CDR2 sequences are MNHEY and SMNVEV (reference sequence). The CDR3 is 16 amino acids.

The chain links TRBV4-1 to TRBJ2-2; either TRBD1 or TRBD2 may supply D (5 bases each). CDR3 size: 16 residues. With 3 bases removed from V and 0 bases from J, the gap between germline ends came to 11 bases. Germline lookup yields CDR1 MGHRA and CDR2 YSYEKL. CDR3 nucleotides: TGCGCCAGCAGCCATGCCGGGACGCCGAACACCGGGGAGCTGTTTTTT. Amino acids: CASSHAGTPNTGELFF.

J is TRBJ1-2 and V is TRBV19; 10 positions match TRBD1. Germline V lookup: CDR1 LNHDA, CDR2 SQIVND (reference sequence). Trimming cost V 3 bases and J 4 bases; bases outside gene matches: 5. This CDR3 is 15 amino acids long. The CDR3 coding sequence is TGTGCCAGTAGTATTGGGACAGGGGCTGTCTATGGCTACACCTTC. Protein product: CASSIGTGAVYGYTF.

This chain uses TRBV29-1 with TRBJ2-7; tentatively, D is TRBD1 (6 bases). V lost 7 bases and J lost 2, with 12 bases in between. This CDR3 comprises 12 residues. Germline CDR1 is SQVTM and CDR2 is ANQGSEA. This chain's CDR3 is CSAITGTYEQYF. CDR3 sequence (DNA): TGCAGCGCCATCACAGGGACCTACGAGCAGTACTTC.

The gene calls are TRBV18 and TRBJ1-1; TRBD1 might be the D (5 bases). In germline, CDR1 is KGHSH, CDR2 LQKENI. The CDR3 has 13 amino acids. Trimming pared 6 bases from V and 7 bases from J, leaving 15 bases between. The CDR3 bases are TGTGCCAGCTCTCCCGACAGTGTTGTTGAAGCTTTCTTT. Amino acid sequence: CASSPDSVVEAFF.

The chain is built from TRBV29-1 and TRBJ1-1; D gene uncertain. Trimming removed 4 bases from V and 2 bases from J, with 17 bases in between. This CDR3 contains 15 residues. Germline CDR1 and CDR2: SQVTM and ANQGSEA. The CDR3 loop reads CSVVGWGPTNTEAFF. Written as DNA, the CDR3 is TGCAGCGTTGTCGGCTGGGGTCCTACCAACACTGAAGCTTTCTTT.

The sample holds one count of this clone. The chain joins TRBV27 to TRBJ2-3; 9 bases match TRBD2. This CDR3 region has 18 residues. The trim removed 2 bases at V and 0 bases at J, leaving 9 bases unmatched. Per germline, CDR1 MNHEY and CDR2 SMNVEV (reference sequence). The CDR3 protein is CASSLRGIAGVSTDTQYF. The CDR3 DNA is TGTGCCAGCAGTTTAAGGGGGATAGCGGGGGTGAGCACAGATACGCAGTATTTT.

The V and J genes are TRBV6-6 and TRBJ2-5; 8 nucleotides match TRBD1. The CDR3 is 14 residues long. V gave up 5 bases and J gave up 2 bases; unmatched junction bases: 4. CDR1 MNHNY and CDR2 SVGAGI come from the germline V gene (reference sequence). The CDR3: CASSHNRGQETQYF. DNA of the CDR3: TGTGCCAGCAGTCATAACAGGGGGCAAGAGACCCAGTACTTC.

V gene TRBV19 combines with J gene TRBJ1-5, with unresolved D. The CDR3 is 15 residues long. Germline values: CDR1 LNHDA, CDR2 SQIVND (reference sequence). Trimming left V 2 bases short and J 0 bases short, with 8 bases between. The CDR3 region has the DNA TGTGCCAGTAGTATACAGCGATATAGCAATCAGCCCCAGCATTTT. Encoded protein: CASSIQRYSNQPQHF.

This chain joins TRBV7-6 and TRBJ2-2; 9 bases fit TRBD1. V lost 4 bases to trimming and J lost 5 bases; unmatched junction nucleotides: 2. CDR3 size: 14 residues. The germline V gene has CDR1 SGHVS and CDR2 FNYEAQ. The DNA for the CDR3 is TGTGCCAGCAGCTCGACAGGGGGTACCGGGGAGCTGTTTTTT. Its protein product is CASSSTGGTGELFF.

This chain joins TRBV5-1 and TRBJ1-2, with D maybe TRBD1 (5 bases). CDR3 length equals 15 residues. V shed 0 bases and J shed 5 bases, with 14 bases lying between them. Germline V gives CDR1 SGHRS, CDR2 YFSETQ. The CDR3 spells CASSLEGRVWYGYTF. CDR3 bases: TGCGCCAGCAGCTTGGAAGGCAGGGTTTGGTATGGCTACACCTTC.

The rearrangement joins TRBV11-2 to TRBJ1-2; no firm D call. The V gene lost 8 bases and the J gene lost 6 bases, with 16 bases spanning the gap. CDR3 length: 13 amino acids. The germline V gene encodes CDR1 SGHAT and CDR2 FQNNGV. As DNA, the CDR3 is TGTGCCAGCCGAGGATGGCAGGTCCATGGCTACACCTTC. Protein: CASRGWQVHGYTF.

The chain couples TRBV7-8 to TRBJ1-5; the match to TRBD1 covers 9 bases. V lost 6 bases and J lost 0; bases outside the gene matches: 6. Germline CDR1 and CDR2: SGHVS and FQNEAQ. CDR3 size: 16 residues. The CDR3 DNA reads TGTGCCAGCAGTTCCGGGACAGGGTATAGCAATCAGCCCCAGCATTTT. This codes for CASSSGTGYSNQPQHF.

V gene TRBV6-5 combines with J gene TRBJ2-7, with D unresolved. CDR3 length: 13 residues. V was trimmed by 5 bases and J by 2 bases, leaving 10 bases between them. Germline-derived CDR1 and CDR2 are MNHEY and SVGAGI. The CDR3 sequence: CASSRPRAYEQYF. CDR3 DNA sequence: TGTGCCAGCAGTCGGCCCCGAGCCTACGAGCAGTACTTC.

V usage is TRBV7-9 and J usage is TRBJ2-5; the D gene could be TRBD1 or TRBD2 (5 bases each). V lost 5 bases and J lost 5, with 12 bases in between. Germline V gene lookup returns CDR1 SEHNR and CDR2 FQNEAQ (reference sequence). This CDR3 region has 13 residues. CDR3 protein: CASSGGTGETQYF. In nucleotides, the CDR3 is TGTGCCAGCAGCGGTGGGACGGGGGAGACCCAGTACTTC.

This chain uses TRBV7-3 with TRBJ2-3; D ambiguous. The V gene's germline CDR1 is SGHTA and CDR2 FQGTGA. Trimming removed 2 bases from V and 6 bases from J, with 18 bases in between. CDR3 size: 16 residues. The CDR3: CASSLGLGTSSDTQYF. In DNA form, the CDR3 reads TGTGCCAGCAGCTTAGGGTTGGGCACCTCTTCGGATACGCAGTATTTT.

The rearrangement links TRBV4-2 to TRBJ1-2, with D maybe TRBD1 (5 bases). The germline V and J ends were trimmed by 0 bases and 4 bases, with 18 bases remaining between them. CDR3 size: 17 residues. Germline V gives CDR1 LGHNA, CDR2 YNFKEQ. The CDR3 DNA reads TGTGCCAGCAGCCAAGAGTGGGGAGGGGCTGTAGGCTATGGCTACACCTTC. It is translated as CASSQEWGGAVGYGYTF.

The CDR3 spells CASSPEGDSYNEQFF. Written as DNA, the CDR3 is TGTGCCAGCTCACCAGAGGGGGACTCCTACAATGAGCAGTTCTTC. The V call is TRBV18, the J call TRBJ2-1; TRBD1 might be the D (6 bases). The V end lost 2 bases, the J end lost 0 bases, and 8 bases lay between the germline ends. Per the germline V gene, CDR1 is KGHSH and CDR2 is LQKENI. The CDR3 has 15 amino acids.

This clone was detected only a few times. This sequence joins TRBV29-1 and TRBJ2-3, with 7 positions matching TRBD1. This CDR3 has 14 amino acids. Trimming at V came to 2 bases and at J to 0 bases, leaving 2 bases not matched to a gene. Germline CDR1 SQVTM, CDR2 ANQGSEA. This chain's CDR3 is CSVEKGASTDTQYF. The CDR3 DNA is TGCAGCGTTGAAAAGGGGGCTAGCACAGATACGCAGTATTTT.